This T cell receptor (beta chain) stems from a study of OX40 agonist ivuxolimab in advanced cancers. Findings of the study overall: Compared with others, partial responders at 0.1-3.0 mg/kg displayed clonal expansion among the lowest. Relative to CD4+, CD8+ T cells held more expanded clones on average. Part of the nonresponder group also had normalized T-cell clonal expansion that was low.

For this clone: Its target is not known.

Germline lookup yields CDR1 SNHLY and CDR2 FYNNEI. V was shortened by 7 bases and J by 1 base, with 14 bases between the two germline ends. The CDR3 totals 15 residues. Assay used: immunoSEQ multiplex PCR; TCRdb lists only in-frame clones, some missing. The sample has tens of thousands of clones, around 87% seen once. The sequence was obtained from an adult with an advanced solid tumor such as melanoma, head and neck, liver or kidney cancer. The rearrangement links TRBV2 to TRBJ2-1, with D possibly matching TRBD2 (6 bases). The specimen comprised CD4+ or CD8+ T cells sorted from blood, sampled in a trial of the OX40 agonist ivuxolimab. CDR3: CASNLAAGSYNEQFF. Here the CDR3 DNA reads TGTGCCAGCAACTTAGCGGCAGGGTCCTACAATGAGCAGTTCTTC.